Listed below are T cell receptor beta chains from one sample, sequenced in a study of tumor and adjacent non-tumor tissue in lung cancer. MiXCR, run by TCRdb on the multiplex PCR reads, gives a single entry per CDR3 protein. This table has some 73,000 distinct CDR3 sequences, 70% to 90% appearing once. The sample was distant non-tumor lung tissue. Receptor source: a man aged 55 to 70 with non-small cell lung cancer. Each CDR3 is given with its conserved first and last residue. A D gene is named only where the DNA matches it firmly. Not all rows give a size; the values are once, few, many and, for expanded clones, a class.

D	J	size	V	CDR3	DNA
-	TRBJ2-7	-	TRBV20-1	CSASDSAGEQYF	TGCAGTGCTTCGGACAGCGCAGGCGAGCAGTACTTC
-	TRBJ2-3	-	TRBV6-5	CASAGTDTLYF	TGTGCCAGCGCAGGCACAGATACGCTGTATTTT
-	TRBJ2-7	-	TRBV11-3	CDSSVRGSYEQYF	TGTGACAGCAGCGTCAGAGGCTCCTACGAGCAGTACTTC
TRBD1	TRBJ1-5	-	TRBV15	CAIRNDGQGLRPQHF	TGTGCCATCAGAAATGACGGACAGGGCCTACGGCCCCAGCATTTT
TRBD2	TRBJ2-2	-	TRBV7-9	CASSFTSEIGELFF	TGTGCCAGCAGCTTTACTAGCGAGATCGGGGAGCTGTTTTTT
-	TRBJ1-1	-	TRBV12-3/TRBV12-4	CVSSITTTRCMNTEAFF	TGTGTCAGCAGCATAACTACGACAAGGTGCATGAACACTGAAGCTTTCTTT
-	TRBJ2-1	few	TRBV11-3	CASSLGAGGGGEQFF	TGTGCCAGCAGTTTAGGAGCTGGCGGAGGAGGGGAGCAGTTCTTC
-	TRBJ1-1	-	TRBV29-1	CSVATGDTEAFF	TGCAGTGTTGCCACCGGGGACACTGAAGCTTTCTTT
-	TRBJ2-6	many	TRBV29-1	CSVEGISGANVLTF	TGCAGCGTTGAGGGTATCTCTGGGGCCAACGTCCTGACTTTC
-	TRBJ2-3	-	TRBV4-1	CASTSTGMDMQYF	TGCGCCAGTACCTCAACAGGGATGGATATGCAGTATTTT
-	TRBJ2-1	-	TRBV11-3	CVSSSLAGGPVNEQFF	TGTGTCAGCAGCTCCCTAGCTGGGGGGCCGGTGAATGAGCAGTTCTTC
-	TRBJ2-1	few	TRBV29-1	CSGVESGDSDEQFF	TGCAGCGGGGTGGAGTCGGGAGACTCTGATGAGCAGTTCTTC
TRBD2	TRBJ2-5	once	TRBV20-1	CSVRPFPLGLAGVTQYF	TGCAGTGTTAGACCCTTTCCCTTGGGACTAGCGGGAGTGACCCAGTACTTC
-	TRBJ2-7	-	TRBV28	CVSAGQGYTCEQYF	-
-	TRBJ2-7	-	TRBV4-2	CANNQESPGPFEQCF	TGTGCCAACAACCAAGAATCCCCGGGGCCCTTCGAGCAGTGCTTC
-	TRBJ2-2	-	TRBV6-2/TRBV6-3	CASRSYRETGELLF	TGTGCCAGCAGATCCTACAGGGAAACCGGGGAGCTGTTATTT
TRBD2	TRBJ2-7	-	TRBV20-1	CSAPPGLVRDEQYF	TGCAGTGCTCCACCCGGACTAGTAAGGGACGAGCAGTACTTC
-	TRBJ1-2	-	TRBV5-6	CANSFRGDYGYTF	TGTGCCAACAGCTTCCGGGGTGACTATGGCTACACCTTC
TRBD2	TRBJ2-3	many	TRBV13	CASSPRPPKRGGTDTQYF	TGTGCCAGCAGCCCGAGACCGCCCAAGCGGGGCGGCACAGATACGCAGTATTTT
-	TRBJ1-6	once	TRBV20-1	CSARDHRQCGNTPLHF	TGCAGTGCTAGAGACCACCGACAGTGCGGCAATACACCCCTCCACTTT
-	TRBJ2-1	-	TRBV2	CASIQRSYYNEQFF	TGTGCCAGCATTCAGAGGAGTTACTACAATGAGCAGTTCTTC
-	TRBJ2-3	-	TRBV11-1	CVSSLRPGTQYF	TGTGTCAGCAGTCTTAGACCAGGTACGCAGTATTTT
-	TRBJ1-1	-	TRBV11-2	CASTWTVLNTEAFF	TGTGCCAGCACATGGACAGTGCTGAACACTGAAGCTTTCTTT